This T cell receptor beta chain stems from a study of blood T cell repertoires in COVID-19. Across the whole study: Specimens from acute and convalescent COVID-19 originated in the United States, Italy and Spain.

This CDR3 has 17 residues. With 1 base removed from V and 0 bases from J, the gap between germline ends came to 13 bases. Germline assignment: CDR1 ENHRY and CDR2 SYGVKD. Authors' analysis steps: Estimation of nucleated cell counts was performed using reference gene primer amplification. Sequenced by immunoSEQ multiplex PCR; TCRdb stores in-frame clones only, minus some. V and J calls and clone size follow that table, whereas D and trimming were derived from the DNA. Of approximately 100,000 clones in the sample, 88% were seen once. Sequenced sample: peripheral blood. The rearrangement uses TRBV10-3 and TRBJ2-1; tentatively, D is TRBD2 (6 bases). The receptor comes from a human donor in a cohort sampled during active COVID-19. The CDR3 is CAISELGTQSSYNEQFF. The CDR3 coding sequence is TGTGCCATCAGTGAGTTGGGGACTCAGAGCTCCTACAATGAGCAGTTCTTC.